This TCR beta chain comes out of a study of long-term antiretroviral therapy in people with HIV (dated by TCRdb to between 2021 and 2022). A note on the overall study: The earliest samples were collected approximately a decade before the 2015 WHO recommendation for immediate ART, a period when ART was typically delayed until CD4 counts fell. From some 33 adults with confirmed HIV infection, the cohort provided some 200 cryopreserved PBMC samples, gathered serially across a mean of about 6 years (range 1-12). Among the 30 or so participants with HIV, eleven to twelve were female. No cross-contamination during QIAcube processing was seen in test extractions of a monoclonal T-cell line run alongside 33 polyclonal samples. A retrospective serial study tested whether changes in peripheral blood TRB repertoire composition and diversity were associated with ART initiation and durable HIV suppression.

Sequencing of the TRB variable region was done with the immunoSEQ hsTCRB v3.0 assay at survey level resolution. The targeted TRB sequencing depth was roughly 35,000-50,000 T-cell genomes per sample. An Illumina MiSeq with a v3 150-cycle kit was used to sequence the pooled TRB libraries. Per the original workflow: Repertoire analysis was run in R within a reproducible Nextflow workflow that covered QC, data transformation and analysis. LymphoSeq2, an R package for exploring AIRR-Seq data, was used to implement the custom analyses. A few samples yielding fewer than 5000 total TRB sequences were excluded, leaving 150 to 200 analyzed HIV repertoires. Of the 180 to 200 retained HIV repertoires, some 60 were collected before and around 130 after ART initiation. Each repertoire was downsampled to 5000 TRB nucleotide sequences, and summary statistics were averaged across 100 downsampling iterations. Only TRB sequences with CDR3 regions of at least seven amino acids were retained for analysis. Diversity was measured with a Shannon entropy-derived clonality score and the Gini coefficient. In repertoire networks, the top 5000 CDR3 amino acid sequences were linked whenever an edit distance of one separated two sequences. For TRB CDR3 amino acid sequences, GLIPH2 was used to predict antigen specificity groups and MHC restriction. Known CMV, EBV, HIV or tissue antigen associations were flagged by matching CDR3 amino acid sequences against VDJdb and McPAS-TCR. Pre-ART, post-ART and control groups were compared with Wilcoxon signed-rank tests and Holm-Bonferroni correction. The clones in this table, taken by TCRdb from immuneACCESS, are in-frame only. Not every clone is retained; where verified, under half of the shortfall comes from an unresolved V gene, and the cause of the rest is unknown. V, J and clone size reflect that table, while D and trimming were determined from the DNA. For this sample there are around 22,000 clones; 95% appear just once. The ten largest clones represent less than 2.5% of the sample.

Inclusion was restricted to participants for whom at least one PBMC sample before ART initiation and at least two post-ART samples were available. Every participant with HIV received treatment in the United States of America. Before DNA extraction, cryopreserved samples of about 0.95-11 million PBMC were thawed and then washed. At the time of the earliest PBMC sample for each participant with HIV, ages ranged from roughly 23 to 60 years. Per participant, PBMC samples came from 1-4 timepoints prior to ART initiation and 2-8 timepoints following ART initiation, for a median of 7 samples. Serial HIV viral load, CD4+ T-cell count, ART history and demographic data were obtained for every participant. Using a Qiagen kit on a QIAcube, genomic DNA was extracted from unsorted PBMC, with samples processed in batches of 12. Clipping removes 5 bases from V and 5 bases from J, with 12 as the unmatched junction base count. The cysteine opens and the phenylalanine closes a CDR3 of 15 amino acids. CDR3 DNA is the only sequence kept; it has 45 bases, read in frame from the first base. CDR1 is given as SGDLS and CDR2 as YYNGEE, both from the germline V gene.

Results and caveats for the whole study, not just this receptor: Expanded TRB clones identified before ART initiation dominated the repertoire at all time points, although this dominance fluctuated and declined in many PLHIV after ART. The samples were dated from 2004 to 2017, and the ART regimens that were used may be less effective than current ART regimens. No data were available on ART adherence, viral resistance or therapy changes, limiting inferences about post-ART repertoire changes. Because PBMC availability was limited, only the TCR beta chain was sequenced, with no alpha chain pairing. Compared with controls, HIV repertoires had narrower CDR3 length ranges, and the network structure pointed to an antigen-experienced repertoire that shifted only slightly toward naive after ART. ART initiation was associated with a significant increase in TRB diversity, but diversity stayed significantly below transplant donor controls even after long-term ART. Because pre-ART samples had limited cell numbers, unsorted PBMC were profiled rather than sorted CD4+ and CD8+ T cells.

This clone has only a few counts. Its binding antigen is unknown. Per-base qualities were not stored, and no clone one base away is much larger. This material consisted of unsorted PBMCs, taken about 5 years after starting antiretroviral therapy. The clonotype was recovered from a woman between 45 and 65 years old with HIV. This chain is built from TRBV9 and TRBJ2-7, with 8 bases aligning to TRBD1. The CDR3 reads CASSLSGGPGNEQYF. DNA sequence: TGTGCCAGCAGTCTCTCAGGGGGCCCAGGCAACGAGCAGTACTTC.